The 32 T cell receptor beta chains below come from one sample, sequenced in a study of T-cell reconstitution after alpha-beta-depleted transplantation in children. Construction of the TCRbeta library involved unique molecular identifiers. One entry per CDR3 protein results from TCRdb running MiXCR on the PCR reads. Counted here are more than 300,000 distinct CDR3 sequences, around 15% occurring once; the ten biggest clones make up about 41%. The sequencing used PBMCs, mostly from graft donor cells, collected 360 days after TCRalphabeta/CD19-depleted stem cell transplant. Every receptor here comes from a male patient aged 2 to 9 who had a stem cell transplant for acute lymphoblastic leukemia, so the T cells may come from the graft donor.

The CDR3: CASSLWDSGIQETQYF. In DNA form, the CDR3 reads TGTGCCAGCAGTCTCTGGGACAGCGGCATCCAAGAGACCCAGTACTTC. The V gene is TRBV28, the J gene TRBJ2-5, with 7 bases fitting TRBD1. The CDR3 has 16 amino acids. After removal of 5 bases from V and 1 base from J, the junction contained 10 bases not matched to a gene. The germline gives CDR1 MDHEN, CDR2 SYDVKM.

This chain's CDR3 is CASSSGANTGELFF. DNA of the CDR3: TGCGCCAGCTCATCCGGGGCGAACACCGGGGAGCTGTTTTTT. The genes are TRBV4-3 and TRBJ2-2, with a tentative D call TRBD2 (5 bases). Germline-derived CDR1 and CDR2 are LGHNA and YSLEER. The V end lost 8 bases, the J end lost 0 bases, and 10 bases lay between the germline ends. The CDR3 contains 14 residues.

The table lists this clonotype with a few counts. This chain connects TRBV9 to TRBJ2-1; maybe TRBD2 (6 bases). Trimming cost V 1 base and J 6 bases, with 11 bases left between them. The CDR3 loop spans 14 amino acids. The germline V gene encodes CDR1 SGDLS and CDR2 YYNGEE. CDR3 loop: CASSVLAMGNEQFF. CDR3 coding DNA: TGTGCCAGCAGCGTACTAGCGATGGGCAATGAGCAGTTCTTC.

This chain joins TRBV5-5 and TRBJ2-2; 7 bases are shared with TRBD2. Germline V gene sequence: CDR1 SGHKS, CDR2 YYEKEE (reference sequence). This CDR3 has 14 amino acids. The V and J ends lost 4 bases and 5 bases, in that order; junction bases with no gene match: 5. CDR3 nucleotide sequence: TGTGCCAGCAGCCATCCCGGGGGGACCGGGGAGCTGTTTTTT. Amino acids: CASSHPGGTGELFF.

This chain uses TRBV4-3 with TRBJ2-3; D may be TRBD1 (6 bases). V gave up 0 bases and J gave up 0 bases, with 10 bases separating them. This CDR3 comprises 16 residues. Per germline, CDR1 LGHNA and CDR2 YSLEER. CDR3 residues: CASSQEDSSSTDTQYF. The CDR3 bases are TGCGCCAGCAGCCAAGAGGACAGTTCCAGCACAGATACGCAGTATTTT.

The CDR3 region has the DNA TGTGCCAGCAGCTTAAGCCCTAGCGGGAGGGGGTACGAGCAGTACTTC. Its translation: CASSLSPSGRGYEQYF. V usage is TRBV7-2 and J usage is TRBJ2-7; 12 positions match TRBD2. V lost 2 bases and J lost 4; bases outside the gene matches: 6. Germline V gene lookup returns CDR1 SGHTA and CDR2 FQGNSA. The CDR3 extends over 16 amino acids.

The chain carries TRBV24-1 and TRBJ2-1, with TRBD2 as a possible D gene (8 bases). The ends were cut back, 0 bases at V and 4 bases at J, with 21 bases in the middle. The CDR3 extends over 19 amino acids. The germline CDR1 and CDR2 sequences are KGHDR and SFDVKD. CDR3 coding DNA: TGTGCCACCAGTGATTTGCAGGGGGTGGCGGGAGGTCAGTACAATGAGCAGTTCTTC. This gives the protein CATSDLQGVAGGQYNEQFF.

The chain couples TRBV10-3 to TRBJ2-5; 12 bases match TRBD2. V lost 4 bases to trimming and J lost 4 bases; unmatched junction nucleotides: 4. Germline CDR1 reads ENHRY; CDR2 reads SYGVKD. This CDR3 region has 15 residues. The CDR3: CAISVPGLAGETQYF. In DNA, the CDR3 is TGTGCCATCAGTGTGCCGGGACTAGCGGGAGAGACCCAGTACTTC.

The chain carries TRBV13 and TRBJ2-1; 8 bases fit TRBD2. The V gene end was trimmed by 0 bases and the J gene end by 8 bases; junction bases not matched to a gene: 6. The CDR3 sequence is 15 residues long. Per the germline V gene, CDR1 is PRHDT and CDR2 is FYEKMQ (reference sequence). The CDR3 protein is CASSLGGTSFYEQFF. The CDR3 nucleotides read TGTGCCAGCAGCTTAGGCGGGACTAGTTTCTATGAGCAGTTCTTC.

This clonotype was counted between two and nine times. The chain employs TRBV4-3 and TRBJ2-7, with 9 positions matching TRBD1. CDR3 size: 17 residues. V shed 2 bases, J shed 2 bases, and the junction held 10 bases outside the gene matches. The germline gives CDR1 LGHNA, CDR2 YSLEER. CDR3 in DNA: TGCGCCAGCAGCCAAACCACCGGGACAGGGATGGCCTACGAGCAGTACTTC. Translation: CASSQTTGTGMAYEQYF.

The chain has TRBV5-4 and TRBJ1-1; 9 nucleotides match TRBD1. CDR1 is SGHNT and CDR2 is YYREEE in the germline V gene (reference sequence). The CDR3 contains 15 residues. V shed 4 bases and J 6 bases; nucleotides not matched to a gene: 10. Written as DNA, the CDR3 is TGTGCCAGCAGCGCAGGTTCCGGGACAGGGTCTGAAGCTTTCTTT. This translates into CASSAGSGTGSEAFF.

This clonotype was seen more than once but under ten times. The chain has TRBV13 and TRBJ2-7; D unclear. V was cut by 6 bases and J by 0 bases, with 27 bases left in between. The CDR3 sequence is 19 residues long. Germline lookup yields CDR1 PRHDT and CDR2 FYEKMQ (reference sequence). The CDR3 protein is CASSHLVVTDGVSSYEQYF. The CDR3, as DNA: TGTGCCAGCAGTCACTTAGTGGTCACAGACGGCGTGAGCTCCTACGAGCAGTACTTC.

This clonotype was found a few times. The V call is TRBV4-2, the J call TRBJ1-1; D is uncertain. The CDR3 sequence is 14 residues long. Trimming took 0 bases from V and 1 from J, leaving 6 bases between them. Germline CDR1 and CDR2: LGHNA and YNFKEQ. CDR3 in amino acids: CASSQDHWNTEAFF. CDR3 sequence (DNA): TGTGCCAGCAGCCAAGATCATTGGAACACTGAAGCTTTCTTT.

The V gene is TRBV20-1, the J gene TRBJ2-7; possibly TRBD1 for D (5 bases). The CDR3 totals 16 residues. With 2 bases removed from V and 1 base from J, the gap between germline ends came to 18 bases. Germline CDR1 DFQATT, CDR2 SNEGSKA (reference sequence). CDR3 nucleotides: TGCAGTGCTAGATCCCCCACAGGCTGGCTTTCCTACGAGCAGTACTTC. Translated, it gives CSARSPTGWLSYEQYF.

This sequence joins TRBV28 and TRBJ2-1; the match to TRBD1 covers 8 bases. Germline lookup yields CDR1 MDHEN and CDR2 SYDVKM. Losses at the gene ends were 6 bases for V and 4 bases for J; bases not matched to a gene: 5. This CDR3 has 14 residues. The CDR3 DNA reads TGTGCCAGCAGAGAGGACAGGGTTTACAATGAGCAGTTCTTC. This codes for CASREDRVYNEQFF.

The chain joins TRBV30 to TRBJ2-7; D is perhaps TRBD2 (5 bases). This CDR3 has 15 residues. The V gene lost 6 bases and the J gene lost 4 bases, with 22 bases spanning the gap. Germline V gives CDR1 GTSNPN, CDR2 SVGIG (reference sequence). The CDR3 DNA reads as TGTGCCTGCCCTCTCGTTTGGGCGGGCCCTTACGAGCAGTACTTC. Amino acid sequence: CACPLVWAGPYEQYF.

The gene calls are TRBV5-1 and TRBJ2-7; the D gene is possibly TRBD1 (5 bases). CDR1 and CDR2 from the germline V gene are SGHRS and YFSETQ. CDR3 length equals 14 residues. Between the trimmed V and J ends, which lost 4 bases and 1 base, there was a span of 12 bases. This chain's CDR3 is CASSPLDTSYEQYF. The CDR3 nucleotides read TGCGCCAGCAGCCCTCTGGACACATCCTACGAGCAGTACTTC.

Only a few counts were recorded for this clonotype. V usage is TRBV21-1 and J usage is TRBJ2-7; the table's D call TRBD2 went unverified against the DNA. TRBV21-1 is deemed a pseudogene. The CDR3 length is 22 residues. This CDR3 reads CASSKLELPGDTSGSSYYEQYF. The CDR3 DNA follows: TGTGCCAGCAGCAAACTAGAGCTCCCAGGGGACACTAGCGGGAGTTCCTACTACGAGCAGTACTTC.

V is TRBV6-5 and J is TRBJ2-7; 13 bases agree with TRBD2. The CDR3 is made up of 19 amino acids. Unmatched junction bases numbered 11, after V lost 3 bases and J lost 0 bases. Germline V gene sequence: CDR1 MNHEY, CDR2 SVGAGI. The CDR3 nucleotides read TGTGCCAGCAGTTATATCCGACTAGCGGGAGGCTCAAGCTCCTACGAGCAGTACTTC. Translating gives CASSYIRLAGGSSSYEQYF.

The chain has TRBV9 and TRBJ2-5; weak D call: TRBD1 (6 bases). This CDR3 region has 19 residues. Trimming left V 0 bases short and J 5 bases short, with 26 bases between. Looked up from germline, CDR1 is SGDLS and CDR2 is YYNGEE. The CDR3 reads CASSVGDMVASEIAETQYF. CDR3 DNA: TGTGCCAGCAGCGTAGGGGACATGGTTGCCTCGGAGATTGCGGAGACCCAGTACTTC.

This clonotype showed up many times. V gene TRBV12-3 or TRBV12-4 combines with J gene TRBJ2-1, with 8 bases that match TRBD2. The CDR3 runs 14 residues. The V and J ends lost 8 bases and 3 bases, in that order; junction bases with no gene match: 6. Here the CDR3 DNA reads TGTGCCAGCCGGTCGACTAGCGACTACAATGAGCAGTTCTTC. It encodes CASRSTSDYNEQFF.

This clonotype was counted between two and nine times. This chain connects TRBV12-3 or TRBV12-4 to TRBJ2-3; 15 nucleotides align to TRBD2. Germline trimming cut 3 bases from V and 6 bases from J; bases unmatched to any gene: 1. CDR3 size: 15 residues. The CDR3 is CASSLGTSGRDTQYF. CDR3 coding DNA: TGTGCCAGCAGTTTGGGGACTAGCGGGAGGGATACGCAGTATTTT.

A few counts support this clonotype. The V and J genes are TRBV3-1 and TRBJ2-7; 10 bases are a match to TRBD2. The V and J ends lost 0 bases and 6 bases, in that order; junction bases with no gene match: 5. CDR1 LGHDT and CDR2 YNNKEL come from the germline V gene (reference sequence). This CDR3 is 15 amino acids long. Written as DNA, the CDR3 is TGTGCCAGCAGCCAAGAGAGGCTAGCGGGAGCCGAGCAGTACTTC. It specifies CASSQERLAGAEQYF.

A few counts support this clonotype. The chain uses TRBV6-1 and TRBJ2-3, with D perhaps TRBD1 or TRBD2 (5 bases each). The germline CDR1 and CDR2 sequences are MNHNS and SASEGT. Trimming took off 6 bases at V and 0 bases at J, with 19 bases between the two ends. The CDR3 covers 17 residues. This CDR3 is CASRPPRGAESTDTQYF. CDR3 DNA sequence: TGTGCCAGCAGGCCCCCTAGGGGAGCGGAGAGCACAGATACGCAGTATTTT.

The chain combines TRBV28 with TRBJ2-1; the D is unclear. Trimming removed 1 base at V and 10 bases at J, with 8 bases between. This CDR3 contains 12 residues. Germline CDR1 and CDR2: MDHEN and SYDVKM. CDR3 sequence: CASSLSAGEQFF. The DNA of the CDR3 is TGTGCCAGCAGTTTATCGGCTGGGGAGCAGTTCTTC.

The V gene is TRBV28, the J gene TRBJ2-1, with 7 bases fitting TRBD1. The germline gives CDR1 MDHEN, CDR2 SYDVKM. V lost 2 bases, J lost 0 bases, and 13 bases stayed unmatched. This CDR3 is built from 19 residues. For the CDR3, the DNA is TGTGCCAGCAGTTTAGTGTGGGGAGACAGGGAAACCTCCTACAATGAGCAGTTCTTC. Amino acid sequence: CASSLVWGDRETSYNEQFF.

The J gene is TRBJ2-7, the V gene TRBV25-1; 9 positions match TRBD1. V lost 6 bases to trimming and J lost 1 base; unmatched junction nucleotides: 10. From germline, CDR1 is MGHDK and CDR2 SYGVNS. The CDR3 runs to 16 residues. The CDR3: CASRNSRDRVSYEQYF. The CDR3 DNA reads TGTGCCAGCAGGAACTCTCGGGACAGGGTGTCCTACGAGCAGTACTTC.

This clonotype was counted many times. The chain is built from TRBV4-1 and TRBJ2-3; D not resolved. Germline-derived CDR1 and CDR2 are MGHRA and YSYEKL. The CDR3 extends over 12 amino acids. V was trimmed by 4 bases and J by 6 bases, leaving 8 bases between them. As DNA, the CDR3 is TGCGCCAGCAGCCTTCTTGGGGATACGCAGTATTTT. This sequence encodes CASSLLGDTQYF.

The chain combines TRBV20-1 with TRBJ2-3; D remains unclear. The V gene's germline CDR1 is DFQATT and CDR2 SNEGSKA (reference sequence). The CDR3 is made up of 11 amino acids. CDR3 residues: CTPENVDTQYF. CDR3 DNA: TGCACCCCGGAGAACGTGGATACGCAGTATTTT.

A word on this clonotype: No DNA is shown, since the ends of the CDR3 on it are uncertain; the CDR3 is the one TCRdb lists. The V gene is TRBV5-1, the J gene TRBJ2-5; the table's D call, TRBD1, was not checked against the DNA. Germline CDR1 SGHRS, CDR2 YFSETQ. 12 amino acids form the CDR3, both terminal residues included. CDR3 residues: CASSLVGDGSYF.

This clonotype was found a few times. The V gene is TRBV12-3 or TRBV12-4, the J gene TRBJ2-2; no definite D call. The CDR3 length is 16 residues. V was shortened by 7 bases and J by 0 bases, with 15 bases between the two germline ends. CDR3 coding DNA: TGTGCCAGCACTCGGAGCATCGCTTCGAACACCGGGGAGCTGTTTTTT. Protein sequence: CASTRSIASNTGELFF.

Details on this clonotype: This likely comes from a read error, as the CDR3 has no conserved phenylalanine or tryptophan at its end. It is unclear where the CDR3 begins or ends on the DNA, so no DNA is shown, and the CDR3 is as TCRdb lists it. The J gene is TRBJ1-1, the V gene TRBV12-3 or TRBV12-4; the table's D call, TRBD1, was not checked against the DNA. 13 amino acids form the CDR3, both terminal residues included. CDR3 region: CASAWGATSQGKL.